This T cell receptor (beta chain) was identified during a study of human T cells and chemical hapten exposure. Study overall: Minor pooled library volume differences mainly drove per-sample TCR yield variation.

Unseparated into fractions, whole blood served as the source from which total RNA was extracted. The V end lost 0 bases, the J end lost 3 bases, and 4 bases lay between the germline ends. The CDR3 sequence is 13 residues long. The germline CDR1 and CDR2 sequences are SGDLS and YYNGEE. As the library was built, unique molecular identifiers were attached to individual cDNA molecules. In the original workflow: There were a median of approximately 88,000 TCRs per sample, with a range from roughly 23,224 to 690,600. One entry per CDR3 protein results from TCRdb running MiXCR on the 5' RACE reads. Clone size and V and J calls follow TCRdb, not the original study. Of roughly 120,000 distinct CDR3 sequences listed, around 20% were seen once; the top ten hold around 3%. For this clonotype: Antigen unknown.

Study outcomes and limitations: Sensitizing to DPC left TCRs with a frequency above 1 in 1000 unaltered.

The clonotype comes from a human donor in good health. The J gene is TRBJ1-5, the V gene TRBV9, with D unresolved. The CDR3 bases are TGTGCCAGCAGCGTAGATTACAATCAGCCCCAGCATTTT. It codes for CASSVDYNQPQHF.